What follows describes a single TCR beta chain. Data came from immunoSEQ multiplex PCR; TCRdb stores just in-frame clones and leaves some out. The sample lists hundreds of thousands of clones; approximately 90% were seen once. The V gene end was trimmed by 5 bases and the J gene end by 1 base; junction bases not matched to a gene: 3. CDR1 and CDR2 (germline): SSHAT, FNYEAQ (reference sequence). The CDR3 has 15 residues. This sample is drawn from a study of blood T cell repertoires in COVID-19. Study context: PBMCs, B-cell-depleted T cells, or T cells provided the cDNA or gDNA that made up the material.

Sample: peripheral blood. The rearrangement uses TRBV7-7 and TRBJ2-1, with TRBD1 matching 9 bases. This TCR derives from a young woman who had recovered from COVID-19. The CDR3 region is CASSGGQGSYNEQFF. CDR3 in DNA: TGTGCCAGCAGCGGGGGACAGGGTTCCTACAATGAGCAGTTCTTC.